This T cell receptor beta chain was found in a study of a mutant IDH1 vaccine in newly diagnosed glioma. Study background: The treated group averaged 40.4 years old and was roughly 60% male, approximately 38% female. Former treatment meant radiotherapy, temozolomide, or both; the majority had gotten both. Overall study results and limits: Of all patients, 85% to 95% showed vaccine-induced immune responses. Pseudoprogression appeared unlinked to shifts in leading peripheral T cell clonotypes.

Produced via immunoSEQ multiplex PCR; TCRdb's table is partial and in-frame only. The table includes just under 95,000 clones, roughly 78% detected once. Comments on this clone: Its antigen is not known.

Time point noted: baseline, week 1 (first vaccination visit). Treatment noted: pre-vaccination baseline after standard-of-care therapy. Trimming stripped 1 base from V and 9 bases from J, with 19 bases between. The germline V gene has CDR1 SGHVS and CDR2 FNYEAQ. The CDR3 spans 16 residues. The source was PBMCs, collected from a glioma patient treated with radiotherapy, temozolomide or both. The chain couples TRBV7-6 to TRBJ2-1; possible D gene TRBD2, 6 bases. The clonotype was recovered from a man aged 35 to 55 with glioma. The CDR3 DNA reads TGTGCCAGCAGCTTAGTTTCGTGGGGAGGTCTCGGTGAGCAGTTCTTC. This gives the protein CASSLVSWGGLGEQFF.